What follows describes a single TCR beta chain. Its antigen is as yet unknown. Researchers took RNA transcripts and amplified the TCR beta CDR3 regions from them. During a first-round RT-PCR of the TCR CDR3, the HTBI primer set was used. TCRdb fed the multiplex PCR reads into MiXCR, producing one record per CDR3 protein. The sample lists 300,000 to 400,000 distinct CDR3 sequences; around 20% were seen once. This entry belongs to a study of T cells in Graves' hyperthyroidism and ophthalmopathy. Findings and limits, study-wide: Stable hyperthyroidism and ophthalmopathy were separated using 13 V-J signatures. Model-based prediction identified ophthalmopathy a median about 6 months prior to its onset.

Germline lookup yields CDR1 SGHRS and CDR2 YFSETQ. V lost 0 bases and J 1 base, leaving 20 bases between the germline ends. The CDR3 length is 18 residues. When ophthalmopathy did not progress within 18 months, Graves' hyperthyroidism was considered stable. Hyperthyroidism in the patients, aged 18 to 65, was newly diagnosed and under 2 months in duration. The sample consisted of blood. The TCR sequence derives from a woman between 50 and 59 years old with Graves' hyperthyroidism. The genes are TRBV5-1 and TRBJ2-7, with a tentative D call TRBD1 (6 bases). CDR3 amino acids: CASSLANAGTPLSYEQYF. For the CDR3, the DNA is TGCGCCAGCAGCTTGGCCAATGCTGGGACACCCCTTTCCTACGAGCAGTACTTC.